This T cell receptor beta chain emerged from a study of blood T cell repertoires in COVID-19. In the study's own analysis: Nucleated cell number was recorded as an estimate derived from reference gene primer amplification. Sequencing used immunoSEQ multiplex PCR; TCRdb keeps in-frame clones, though not all of them. The DNA gave D and trimming, while V, J and clone size come from that table. The sample lists approximately 280,000 clones; 90% were seen once. The sequencing sample was made of peripheral blood. This receptor was taken from a woman aged 25 to 39 with COVID-19, enrolled during active disease.

Written as DNA, the CDR3 is TGTGCCAGTAGTATCGGGGACATCTACGAGCAGTACTTC. The encoded protein is CASSIGDIYEQYF. The chain has TRBV19 and TRBJ2-7, with TRBD1 as a possible D gene (6 bases). V shed 3 bases and J shed 3 bases, with 9 bases lying between them. Germline V CDR1 and CDR2: LNHDA, SQIVND (reference sequence). The CDR3 runs 13 residues.